This T cell receptor (beta chain) was documented in a study of control samples from healthy donors and cancer patients. The CDR3 extends over 11 amino acids. Germline V CDR1 and CDR2: SGHVS, FQNEAQ. Clones were sequenced by immunoSEQ multiplex PCR, and TCRdb holds only the in-frame ones, with some missing. The data contain fewer than 200,000 clones, approximately 90% of them seen just once; the ten biggest clones take up about 11%. This clone appeared once. An end of the junction does not agree with germline; a read error may underlie this. V is TRBV7-8 and J is TRBJ2-4, with a weak D call TRBD1 (5 bases). Specimen: blood. The TCR was taken from a man between 25 and 39 years old in good health. The CDR3 loop reads CASSARTGRLF. CDR3 DNA sequence: TGTGCCAGCAGCGCTCGTACAGGCCGACTTTTT.